These 12 T cell receptor beta chains originate from one sample sequenced in a study of control samples from healthy donors and cancer patients. Some clones are missing from TCRdb's copy, which holds only in-frame ones; the method was immunoSEQ multiplex PCR. The repertoire consists of 70,000 to 100,000 clones, with roughly 90% occurring once and the leading ten covering under 2%. The material sequenced was PBMCs. Receptor source: a woman in her fifties or sixties with head and neck cancer.

The rearrangement uses TRBV5-1 and TRBJ1-1, with D possibly TRBD1 on 6 matching bases. With 5 bases removed from V and 5 bases from J, the gap between germline ends came to 16 bases. Per germline, CDR1 SGHRS and CDR2 YFSETQ. This CDR3 region has 14 residues. The CDR3 spells CASRALDSLTEAFF. Here the CDR3 DNA reads TGCGCCAGCAGGGCCCTGGACAGTCTAACTGAAGCTTTCTTT.

The gene calls are TRBV15 and TRBJ2-2; possible D gene TRBD1, 5 bases. From germline, CDR1 is LNHNV and CDR2 YYDKDF (reference sequence). There are 16 residues in the CDR3. The V and J ends lost 1 base and 4 bases respectively, with 13 bases between them. The CDR3 region has the DNA TGTGCCACCAGCAGAGGGCCAGGGCGATCCACCGGGGAGCTGTTTTTT. The encoded protein is CATSRGPGRSTGELFF.

The chain carries TRBV11-2 and TRBJ1-1; 7 bases line up with TRBD1. Germline V gene lookup returns CDR1 SGHAT and CDR2 FQNNGV. V lost 5 bases to trimming and J lost 0 bases; unmatched junction nucleotides: 6. The length of the CDR3 is 15 residues. CDR3 sequence: CASSSRTGLNTEAFF. The CDR3 DNA is TGTGCCAGCAGCAGTAGGACAGGCCTGAACACTGAAGCTTTCTTT. The full variable domain, with the rest looked up from reference TRBV11-2 and TRBJ1-1, is EAGVAQSPRYKIIEKRQSVAFWCNPISGHATLYWYQQILGQGPKLLIQFQNNGVVDDSQLPKDRFSAERLKGVDSTLKIQPAKLEDSAVYLCASSSRTGLNTEAFFGQGTRLTVV.

The chain joins TRBV11-3 to TRBJ2-1, with 8 bases identical to TRBD1. CDR3 length: 16 residues. Trimming at V came to 0 bases and at J to 7 bases, leaving 8 bases not matched to a gene. The germline V gene encodes CDR1 SGHNT and CDR2 YENEEA. The CDR3 nucleotides are TGTGCCAGCAGCTTAGATCCGGCAGGGGGCCTGAATGAGCAGTTCTTC. This sequence encodes CASSLDPAGGLNEQFF.

This clone appeared once. This rearrangement joins TRBV4-2 to TRBJ1-2, with D possibly TRBD1 on 5 matching bases. Germline CDR1 reads LGHNA; CDR2 reads YNFKEQ. The CDR3 extends over 15 amino acids. V lost 1 base, J lost 0 bases, and 9 bases lay in between. This CDR3 reads CASSQVAGTNYGYTF. CDR3 sequence (DNA): TGTGCCAGCAGCCAAGTGGCAGGGACTAACTATGGCTACACCTTC.

The gene calls are TRBV7-6 and TRBJ2-5, with unresolved D. V was cut by 1 base and J by 1 base, with 10 bases left in between. This CDR3 is 15 amino acids long. Germline lookup yields CDR1 SGHVS and CDR2 FNYEAQ. The CDR3 loop is CASSLGWGTQETQYF. CDR3 DNA sequence: TGTGCCAGCAGCTTAGGGTGGGGAACCCAAGAGACCCAGTACTTC.

The chain links TRBV11-2 to TRBJ2-3, with a weak D call TRBD1 (5 bases). Trimming took 4 bases from V and 7 from J, leaving 9 bases between them. The length of the CDR3 is 12 residues. CDR1 is SGHAT and CDR2 is FQNNGV in the germline V gene. CDR3 in DNA: TGTGCCAGCAGCTCACAGGTGAATACGCAGTATTTT. Amino acid sequence: CASSSQVNTQYF.

The chain is built from TRBV30 and TRBJ1-5; a weak D match, TRBD1 (5 bases). The germline gives CDR1 GTSNPN, CDR2 SVGIG (reference sequence). The CDR3 totals 17 residues. The germline V and J ends were trimmed by 0 bases and 4 bases, with 19 bases remaining between them. Here the CDR3 reads CAWSVPTRDRRNQPQHF. DNA for the CDR3: TGTGCCTGGAGTGTCCCGACCCGGGACCGGCGGAATCAGCCCCAGCATTTT.

The chain carries TRBV3-1 (or the pseudogene TRBV3-2) and TRBJ2-7; D is possibly TRBD2 (6 bases). The V end was cut by 2 bases, the J end by 6 bases, with 14 bases between. From germline, CDR1 is LGHDT and CDR2 YNNKEL (reference sequence). CDR3 length: 14 amino acids. CDR3 residues: CASSQSDGGREQYF. In DNA form, the CDR3 reads TGTGCCAGCAGCCAATCCGACGGGGGTCGCGAGCAGTACTTC.

The chain couples TRBV6-6 to TRBJ1-4; the D is unclear. The CDR3 runs to 15 residues. The V gene's germline CDR1 is MNHNY and CDR2 SVGAGI (reference sequence). V was pared by 5 bases and J by 1 base, with 11 bases between. CDR3 nucleotide sequence: TGTGCCAGCAGTAAACCGAGGGAAACTAATGAAAAACTGTTTTTT. It yields the protein CASSKPRETNEKLFF.

This clone was found a few times. The chain joins TRBV12-3 or TRBV12-4 to TRBJ1-5; no clear D. V lost 3 bases, J lost 3 bases, and 6 bases lay in between. The CDR3 has 13 amino acids. This CDR3 is CASSFTNNQPQHF. The CDR3 coding sequence is TGTGCCAGCAGTTTTACTAACAATCAGCCCCAGCATTTT.

The chain recombines TRBV16 with TRBJ2-7; 10 nucleotides align to TRBD2. The V gene's germline CDR1 is KGHSY and CDR2 FQNENV. The trim removed 2 bases at V and 6 bases at J, leaving 4 bases unmatched. This CDR3 comprises 14 residues. The CDR3 DNA follows: TGTGCCAGCAGCCAAGGGCTAGCGGGAGTCGAGCAGTACTTC. This sequence encodes CASSQGLAGVEQYF.